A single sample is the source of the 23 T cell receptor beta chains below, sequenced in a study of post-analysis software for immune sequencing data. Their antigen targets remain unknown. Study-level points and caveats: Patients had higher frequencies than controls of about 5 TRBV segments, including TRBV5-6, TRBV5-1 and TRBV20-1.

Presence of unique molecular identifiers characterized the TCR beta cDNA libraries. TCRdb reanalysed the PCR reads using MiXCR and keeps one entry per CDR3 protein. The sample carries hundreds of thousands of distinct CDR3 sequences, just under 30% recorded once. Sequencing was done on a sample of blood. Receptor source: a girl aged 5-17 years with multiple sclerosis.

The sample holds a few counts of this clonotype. The CDR3 bases are TGTGCCATCGGGGACCGAGCCCAAGAGACCCAGTACTTC. It translates to CAIGDRAQETQYF. This chain uses TRBV10-3 with TRBJ2-5; D could derive from TRBD1 or TRBD2 (5 bases each). CDR3 size: 13 residues. Germline CDR1 is ENHRY and CDR2 is SYGVKD. Trimming took off 8 bases at V and 1 base at J, with 11 bases between the two ends.

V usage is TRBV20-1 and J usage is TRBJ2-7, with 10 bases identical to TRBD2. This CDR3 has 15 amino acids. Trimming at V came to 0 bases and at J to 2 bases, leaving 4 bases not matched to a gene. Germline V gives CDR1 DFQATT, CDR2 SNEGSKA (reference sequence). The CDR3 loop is CSARERTSGTYEQYF. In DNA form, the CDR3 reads TGCAGTGCTAGAGAAAGGACTAGCGGTACCTACGAGCAGTACTTC.

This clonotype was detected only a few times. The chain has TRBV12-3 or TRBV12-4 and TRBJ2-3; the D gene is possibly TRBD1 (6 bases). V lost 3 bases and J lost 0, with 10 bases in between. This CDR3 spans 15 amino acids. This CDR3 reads CASSLGAFSTDTQYF. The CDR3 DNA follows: TGTGCCAGCAGTTTGGGGGCATTTAGCACAGATACGCAGTATTTT.

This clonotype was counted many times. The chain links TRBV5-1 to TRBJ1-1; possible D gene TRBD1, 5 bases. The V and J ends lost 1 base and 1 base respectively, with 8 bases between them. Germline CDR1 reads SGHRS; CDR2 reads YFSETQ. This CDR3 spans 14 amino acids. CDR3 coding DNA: TGCGCCAGCAGCTTGTCCGGGGCGAACACTGAAGCTTTCTTT. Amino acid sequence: CASSLSGANTEAFF. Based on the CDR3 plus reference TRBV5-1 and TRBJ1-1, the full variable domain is KAGVTQTPRYLIKTRGQQVTLSCSPISGHRSVSWYQQTPGQGLQFLFEYFSETQRNKGNFPGRFSGRQFSNSRSEMNVSTLELGDSALYLCASSLSGANTEAFFGQGTRLTVV.

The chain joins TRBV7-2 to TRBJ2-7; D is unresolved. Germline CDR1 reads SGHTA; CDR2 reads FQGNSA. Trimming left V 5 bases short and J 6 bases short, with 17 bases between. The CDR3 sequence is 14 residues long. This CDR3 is CASSAVILMGEQYF. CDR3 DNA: TGTGCCAGCAGCGCGGTGATCCTTATGGGCGAGCAGTACTTC.

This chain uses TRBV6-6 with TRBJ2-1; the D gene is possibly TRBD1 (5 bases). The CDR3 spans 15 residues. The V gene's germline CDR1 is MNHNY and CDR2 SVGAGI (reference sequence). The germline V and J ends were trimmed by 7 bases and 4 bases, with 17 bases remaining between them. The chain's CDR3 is CASNADRELYNEQFF. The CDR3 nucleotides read TGTGCCAGCAACGCTGACAGAGAACTTTACAATGAGCAGTTCTTC.

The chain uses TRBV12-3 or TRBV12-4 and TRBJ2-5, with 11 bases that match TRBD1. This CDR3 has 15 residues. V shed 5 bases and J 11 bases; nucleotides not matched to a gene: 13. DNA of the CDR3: TGTGCCAGCAGTCCCCGGGACAGGGGGGGCAATGAGCAGTACTTC. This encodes CASSPRDRGGNEQYF.

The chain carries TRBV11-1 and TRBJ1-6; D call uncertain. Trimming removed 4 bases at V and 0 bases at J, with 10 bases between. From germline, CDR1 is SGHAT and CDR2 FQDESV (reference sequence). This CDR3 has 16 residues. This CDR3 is CASSSAPSSYNSPLHF. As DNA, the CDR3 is TGTGCCAGCAGCTCGGCCCCAAGCTCCTATAATTCACCCCTCCACTTT.

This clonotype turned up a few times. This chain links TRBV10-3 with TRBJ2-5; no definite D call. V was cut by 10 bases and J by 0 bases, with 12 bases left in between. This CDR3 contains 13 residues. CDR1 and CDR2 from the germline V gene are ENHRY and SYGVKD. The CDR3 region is CATMTPYQETQYF. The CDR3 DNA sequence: TGTGCCACTATGACTCCGTACCAAGAGACCCAGTACTTC.

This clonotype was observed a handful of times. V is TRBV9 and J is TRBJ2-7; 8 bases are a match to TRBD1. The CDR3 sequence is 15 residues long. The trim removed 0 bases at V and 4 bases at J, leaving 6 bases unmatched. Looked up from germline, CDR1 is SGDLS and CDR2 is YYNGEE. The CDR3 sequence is CASSVATGVRYEQYF. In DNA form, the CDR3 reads TGTGCCAGCAGCGTAGCGACAGGGGTAAGGTACGAGCAGTACTTC.

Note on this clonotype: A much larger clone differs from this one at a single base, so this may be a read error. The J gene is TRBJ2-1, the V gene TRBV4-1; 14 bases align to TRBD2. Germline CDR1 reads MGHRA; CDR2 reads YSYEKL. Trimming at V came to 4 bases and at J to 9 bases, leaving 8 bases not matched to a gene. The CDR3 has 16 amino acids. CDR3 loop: CASSLGLAGGGSEQFF. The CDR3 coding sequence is TGCGCCAGCAGCCTTGGACTAGCGGGGGGTGGCAGTGAGCAGTTCTTC.

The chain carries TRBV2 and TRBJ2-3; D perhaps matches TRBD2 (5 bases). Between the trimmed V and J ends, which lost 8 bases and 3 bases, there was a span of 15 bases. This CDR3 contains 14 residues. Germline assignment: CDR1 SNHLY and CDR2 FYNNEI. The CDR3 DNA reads TGTGCCAGCGAGTTGATGAGAGGGACAGATACGCAGTATTTT. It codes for CASELMRGTDTQYF.

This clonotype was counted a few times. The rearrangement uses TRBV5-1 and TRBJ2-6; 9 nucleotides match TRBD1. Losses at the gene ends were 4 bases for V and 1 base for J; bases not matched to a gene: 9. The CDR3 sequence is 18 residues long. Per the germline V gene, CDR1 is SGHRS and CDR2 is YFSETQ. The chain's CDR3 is CASSEGGQGLSGANVLTF. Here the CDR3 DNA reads TGCGCCAGCAGCGAAGGGGGACAGGGTTTATCTGGGGCCAACGTCCTGACTTTC.

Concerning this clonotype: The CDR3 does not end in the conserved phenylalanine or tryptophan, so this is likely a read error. CDR3 DNA: TGCAGTGCTAGAGATGGCCCCTGGGGGCCTGGAGAAGAGACCCAGTACGTC. Its translation: CSARDGPWGPGEETQYV. The genes are TRBV20-1 and TRBJ2-5; D may be TRBD1 (6 bases). This CDR3 spans 17 amino acids. The V gene's germline CDR1 is DFQATT and CDR2 SNEGSKA (reference sequence). Deletions cut 0 bases from V and 3 bases from J, with 20 bases between.

CDR3 region: CASSFPGRAGELFF. CDR3 in DNA: TGTGCCAGCAGCTTCCCCGGGAGAGCCGGGGAGCTGTTTTTT. This chain uses TRBV7-8 with TRBJ2-2; possible D gene TRBD2, 6 bases. Germline CDR1 SGHVS, CDR2 FQNEAQ. CDR3 size: 14 residues. V was pared by 3 bases and J by 6 bases, with 11 bases between.

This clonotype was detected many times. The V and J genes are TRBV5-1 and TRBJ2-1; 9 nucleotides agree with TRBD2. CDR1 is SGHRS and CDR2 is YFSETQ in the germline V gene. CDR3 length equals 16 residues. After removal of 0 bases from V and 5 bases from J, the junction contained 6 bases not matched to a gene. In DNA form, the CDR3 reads TGCGCCAGCAGCTTGGGACTAGCGGTGCTTGACAATGAGCAGTTCTTC. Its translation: CASSLGLAVLDNEQFF.

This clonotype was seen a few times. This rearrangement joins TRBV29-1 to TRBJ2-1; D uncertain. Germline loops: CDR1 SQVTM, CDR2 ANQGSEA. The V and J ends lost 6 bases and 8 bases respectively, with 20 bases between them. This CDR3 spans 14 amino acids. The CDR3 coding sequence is TGCAGCGTATCCCGGCCACCTGTTTTAGATGAGCAGTTCTTC. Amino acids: CSVSRPPVLDEQFF.

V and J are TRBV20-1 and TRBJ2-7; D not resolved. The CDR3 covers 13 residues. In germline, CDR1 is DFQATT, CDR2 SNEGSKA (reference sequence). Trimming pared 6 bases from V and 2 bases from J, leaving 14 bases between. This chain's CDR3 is CSADRDTTYEQYF. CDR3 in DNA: TGCAGTGCAGACCGTGACACGACCTACGAGCAGTACTTC.

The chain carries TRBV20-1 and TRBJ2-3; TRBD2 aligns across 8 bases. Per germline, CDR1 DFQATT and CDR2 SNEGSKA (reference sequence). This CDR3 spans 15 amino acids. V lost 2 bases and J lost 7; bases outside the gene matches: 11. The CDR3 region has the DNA TGCAGTGCTAGACCAGCGGGGGCTCCGTGGAATACGCAGTATTTT. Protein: CSARPAGAPWNTQYF.

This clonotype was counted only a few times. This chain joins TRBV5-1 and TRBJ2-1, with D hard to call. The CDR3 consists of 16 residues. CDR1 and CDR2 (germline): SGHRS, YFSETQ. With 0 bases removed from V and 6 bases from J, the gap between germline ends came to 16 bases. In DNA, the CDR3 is TGCGCCAGCAGCTTGGGTCTGGGTATGGCCAGCAATGAGCAGTTCTTC. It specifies CASSLGLGMASNEQFF.

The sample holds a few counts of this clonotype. The CDR3 nucleotides read TGTGCCAGCAGCTTAGTTGGGGGAGTAGAGGCCTACAATGAGCAGTTCTTC. Its protein product is CASSLVGGVEAYNEQFF. The chain employs TRBV11-2 and TRBJ2-1; TRBD1 or TRBD2 may be the D gene (5 bases each). The V end was cut by 1 base, the J end by 2 bases, with 15 bases between. The CDR3 is 17 amino acids. The germline gives CDR1 SGHAT, CDR2 FQNNGV.

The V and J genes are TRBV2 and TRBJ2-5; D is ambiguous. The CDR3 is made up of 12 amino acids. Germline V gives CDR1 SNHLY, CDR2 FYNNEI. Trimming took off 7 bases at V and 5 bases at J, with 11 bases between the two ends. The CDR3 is CASTQPLETQYF. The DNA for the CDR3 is TGTGCCAGCACCCAACCCTTGGAGACCCAGTACTTC.

CDR3 in DNA: TGTGCCAGCAGCTCAAGAGGGCCTAGCGGGAGTATCTCCTACGAGCAGTACTTC. It yields the protein CASSSRGPSGSISYEQYF. The chain uses TRBV7-2 and TRBJ2-7; 10 bases line up with TRBD2. The CDR3 runs to 18 residues. The junction had 12 bases not matched to a gene; V was cut back by 4 bases and J by 0 bases. The germline CDR1 and CDR2 sequences are SGHTA and FQGNSA.